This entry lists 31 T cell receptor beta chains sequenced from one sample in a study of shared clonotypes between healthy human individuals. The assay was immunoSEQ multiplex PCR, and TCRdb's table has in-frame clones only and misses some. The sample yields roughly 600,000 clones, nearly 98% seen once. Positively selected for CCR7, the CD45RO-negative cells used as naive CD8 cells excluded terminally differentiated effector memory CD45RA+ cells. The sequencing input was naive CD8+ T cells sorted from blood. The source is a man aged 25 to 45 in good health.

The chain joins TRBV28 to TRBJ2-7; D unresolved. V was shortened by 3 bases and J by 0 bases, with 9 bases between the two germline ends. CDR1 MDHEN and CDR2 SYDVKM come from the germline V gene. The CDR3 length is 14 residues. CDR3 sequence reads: CASSLGRSSYEQYF. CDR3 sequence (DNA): TGTGCCAGCAGTTTGGGCAGGAGCTCCTACGAGCAGTACTTC.

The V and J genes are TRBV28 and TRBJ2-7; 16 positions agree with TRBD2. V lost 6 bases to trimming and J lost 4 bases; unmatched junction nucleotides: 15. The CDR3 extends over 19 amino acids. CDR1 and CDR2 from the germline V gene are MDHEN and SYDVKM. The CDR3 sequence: CASSSNLGTSGRAGYEQYF. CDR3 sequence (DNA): TGTGCCAGCAGCTCCAATTTGGGGACTAGCGGGAGGGCCGGGTACGAGCAGTACTTC.

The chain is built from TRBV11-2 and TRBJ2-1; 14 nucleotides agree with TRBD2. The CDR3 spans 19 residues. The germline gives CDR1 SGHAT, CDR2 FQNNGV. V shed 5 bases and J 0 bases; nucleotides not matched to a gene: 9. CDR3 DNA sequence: TGTGCCAGCAGCATTTACCCAGGGACTAGCGGGAGCTCCTACAATGAGCAGTTCTTC. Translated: CASSIYPGTSGSSYNEQFF.

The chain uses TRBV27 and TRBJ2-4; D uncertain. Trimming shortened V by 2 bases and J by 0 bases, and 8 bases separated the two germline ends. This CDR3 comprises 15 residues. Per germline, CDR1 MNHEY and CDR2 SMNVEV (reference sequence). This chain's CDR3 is CASSLGILAKNIQYF. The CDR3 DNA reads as TGTGCCAGCAGTTTAGGGATACTAGCCAAAAACATTCAGTACTTC.

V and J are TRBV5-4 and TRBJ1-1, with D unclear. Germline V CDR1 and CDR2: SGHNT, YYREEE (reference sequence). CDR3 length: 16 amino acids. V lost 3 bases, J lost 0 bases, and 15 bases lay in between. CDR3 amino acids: CASSSREGRMNTEAFF. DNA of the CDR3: TGTGCCAGCAGCTCCCGAGAGGGCAGGATGAACACTGAAGCTTTCTTT.

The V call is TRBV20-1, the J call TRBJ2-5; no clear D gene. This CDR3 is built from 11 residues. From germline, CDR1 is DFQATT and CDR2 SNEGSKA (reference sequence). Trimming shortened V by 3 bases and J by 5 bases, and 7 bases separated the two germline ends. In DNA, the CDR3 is TGCAGTGCTAGTCTCGGGGAGACCCAGTACTTC. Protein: CSASLGETQYF.

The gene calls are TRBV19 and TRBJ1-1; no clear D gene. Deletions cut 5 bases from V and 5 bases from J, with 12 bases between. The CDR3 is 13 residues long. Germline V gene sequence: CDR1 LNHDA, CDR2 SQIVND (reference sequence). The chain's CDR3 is CASSHPRGTEAFF. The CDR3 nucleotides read TGTGCCAGTAGTCACCCACGTGGTACTGAAGCTTTCTTT.

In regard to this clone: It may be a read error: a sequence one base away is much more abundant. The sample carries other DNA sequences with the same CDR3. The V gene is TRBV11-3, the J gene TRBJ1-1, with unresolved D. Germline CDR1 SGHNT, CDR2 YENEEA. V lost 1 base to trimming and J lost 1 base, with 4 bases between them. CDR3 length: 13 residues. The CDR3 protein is CASSLGGNTEAFF. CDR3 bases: TGTGCCAGCAGCTTAGGGGGGAACACTGAAGCTTTCTTT. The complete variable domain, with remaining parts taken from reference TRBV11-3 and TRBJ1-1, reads EAGVVQSPRYKIIEKKQPVAFWCNPISGHNTLYWYLQNLGQGPELLIRYENEEAVDDSQLPKDRFSAERLKGVDSTLKIQPAELGDSAVYLCASSLGGNTEAFFGQGTRLTVV.

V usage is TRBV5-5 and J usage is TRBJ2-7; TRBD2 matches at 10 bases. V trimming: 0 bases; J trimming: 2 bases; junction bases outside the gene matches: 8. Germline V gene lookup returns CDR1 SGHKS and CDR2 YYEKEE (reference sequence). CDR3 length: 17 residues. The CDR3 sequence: CASSLDLAGAPAYEQYF. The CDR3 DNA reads TGTGCCAGCAGCTTGGACCTAGCGGGAGCTCCCGCCTACGAGCAGTACTTC.

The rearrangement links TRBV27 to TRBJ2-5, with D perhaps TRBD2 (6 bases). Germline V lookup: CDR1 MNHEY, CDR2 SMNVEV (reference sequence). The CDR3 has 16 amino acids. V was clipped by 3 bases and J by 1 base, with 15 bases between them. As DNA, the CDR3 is TGTGCCAGCAGTTTTCCGGGAGAGAAAGGCCAAGAGACCCAGTACTTC. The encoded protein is CASSFPGEKGQETQYF.

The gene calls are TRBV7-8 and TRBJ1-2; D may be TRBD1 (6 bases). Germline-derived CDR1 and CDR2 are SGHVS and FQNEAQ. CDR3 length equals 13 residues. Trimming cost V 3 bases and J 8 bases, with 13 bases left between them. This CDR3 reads CASSFDRFQGYTF. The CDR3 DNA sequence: TGTGCCAGCAGCTTCGACAGGTTTCAGGGCTACACCTTC.

The CDR3 region is CASSLTDSGAQETQYF. The CDR3 DNA follows: TGTGCCAGCAGCCTAACCGACAGCGGGGCCCAAGAGACCCAGTACTTC. V usage is TRBV7-9 and J usage is TRBJ2-5; 7 nucleotides line up with TRBD2. The CDR3 is 16 residues long. J gave up 1 base and V 5 bases, and 10 bases lay outside the gene matches. Germline assignment: CDR1 SEHNR and CDR2 FQNEAQ (reference sequence).

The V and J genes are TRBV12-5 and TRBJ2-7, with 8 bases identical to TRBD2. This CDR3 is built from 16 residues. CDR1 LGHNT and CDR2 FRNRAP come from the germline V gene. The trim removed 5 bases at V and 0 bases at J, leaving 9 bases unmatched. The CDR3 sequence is CASGIASGSSSYEQYF. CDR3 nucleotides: TGTGCTAGTGGTATCGCCAGCGGGAGCAGCTCCTACGAGCAGTACTTC. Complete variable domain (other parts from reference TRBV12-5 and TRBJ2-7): DARVTQTPRHKVTEMGQEVTMRCQPILGHNTVFWYRQTMMQGLELLAYFRNRAPLDDSGMPKDRFSAEMPDATLATLKIQPSEPRDSAVYFCASGIASGSSSYEQYFGPGTRLTVT.

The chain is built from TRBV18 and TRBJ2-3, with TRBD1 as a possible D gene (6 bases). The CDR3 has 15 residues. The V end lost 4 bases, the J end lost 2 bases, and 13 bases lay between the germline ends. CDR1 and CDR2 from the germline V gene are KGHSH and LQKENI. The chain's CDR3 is CASSRTEVTTDTQYF. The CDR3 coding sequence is TGTGCCAGCTCACGGACAGAAGTCACCACAGATACGCAGTATTTT.

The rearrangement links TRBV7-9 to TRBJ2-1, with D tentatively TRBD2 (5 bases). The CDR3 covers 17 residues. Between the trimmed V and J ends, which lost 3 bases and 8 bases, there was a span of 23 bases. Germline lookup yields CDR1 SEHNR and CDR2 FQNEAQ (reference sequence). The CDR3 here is CASSLASSGGWWYEQFF. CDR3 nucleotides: TGTGCCAGCAGCTTGGCGTCCAGCGGAGGCTGGTGGTATGAGCAGTTCTTC.

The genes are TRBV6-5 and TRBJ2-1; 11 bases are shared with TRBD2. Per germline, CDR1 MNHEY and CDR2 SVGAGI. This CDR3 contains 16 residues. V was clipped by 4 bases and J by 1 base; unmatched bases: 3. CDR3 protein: CASSLLAGESYNEQFF. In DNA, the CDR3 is TGTGCCAGCAGTTTACTAGCGGGAGAATCCTACAATGAGCAGTTCTTC.

In DNA, the CDR3 is TGTGCCAGCAGCGTTAGTGGCGGGACTACCTACGAGCAGTACTTC. Translated, it gives CASSVSGGTTYEQYF. This chain uses TRBV9 with TRBJ2-7, with 7 bases identical to TRBD2. The V and J ends lost 2 bases and 2 bases, in that order; junction bases with no gene match: 7. The CDR3 has 15 residues. CDR1 and CDR2 (germline): SGDLS, YYNGEE.

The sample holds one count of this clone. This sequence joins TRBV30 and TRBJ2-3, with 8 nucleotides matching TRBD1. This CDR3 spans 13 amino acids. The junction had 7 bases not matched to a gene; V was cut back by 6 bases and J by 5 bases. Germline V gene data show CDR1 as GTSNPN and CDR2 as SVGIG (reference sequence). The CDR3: CACPRGLGDTQYF. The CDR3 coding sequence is TGTGCCTGTCCCAGGGGGCTTGGAGATACGCAGTATTTT. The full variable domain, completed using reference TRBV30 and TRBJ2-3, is SQTIHQWPATLVQPVGSPLSLECTVEGTSNPNLYWYRQAAGRGLQLLFYSVGIGQISSEVPQNLSASRPQDRQFILSSKKLLLSDSGFYLCACPRGLGDTQYFGPGTRLTVL.

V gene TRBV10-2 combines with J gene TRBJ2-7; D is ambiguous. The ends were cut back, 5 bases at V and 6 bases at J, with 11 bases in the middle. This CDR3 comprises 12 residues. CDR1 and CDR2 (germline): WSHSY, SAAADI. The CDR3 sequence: CASSNDSREQYF. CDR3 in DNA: TGCGCCAGCAGTAATGACTCGCGCGAGCAGTACTTC.

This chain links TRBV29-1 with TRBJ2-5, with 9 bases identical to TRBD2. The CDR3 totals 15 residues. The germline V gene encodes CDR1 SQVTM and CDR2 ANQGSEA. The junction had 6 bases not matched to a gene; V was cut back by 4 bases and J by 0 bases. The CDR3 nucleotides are TGCAGCGTTGCCCCTAGCGGGACGTACCAAGAGACCCAGTACTTC. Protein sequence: CSVAPSGTYQETQYF.

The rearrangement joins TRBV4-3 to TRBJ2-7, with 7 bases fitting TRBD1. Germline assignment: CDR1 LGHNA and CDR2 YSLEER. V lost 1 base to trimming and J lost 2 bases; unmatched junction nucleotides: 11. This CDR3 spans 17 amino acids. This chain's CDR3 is CASSQATGALPTYEQYF. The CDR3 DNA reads TGCGCCAGCAGCCAAGCCACAGGGGCTCTCCCTACCTACGAGCAGTACTTC.

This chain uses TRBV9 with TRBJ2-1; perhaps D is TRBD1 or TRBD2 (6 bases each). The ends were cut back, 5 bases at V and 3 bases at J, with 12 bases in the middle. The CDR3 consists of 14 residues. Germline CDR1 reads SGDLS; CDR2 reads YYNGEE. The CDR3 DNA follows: TGTGCCAGCAGTATGGAGGGGGACTACAATGAGCAGTTCTTC. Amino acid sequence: CASSMEGDYNEQFF.

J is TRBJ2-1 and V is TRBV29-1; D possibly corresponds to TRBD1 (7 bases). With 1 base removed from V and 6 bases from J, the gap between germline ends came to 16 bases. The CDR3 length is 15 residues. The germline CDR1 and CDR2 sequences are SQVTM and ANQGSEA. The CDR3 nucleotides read TGCAGCGTTGAAGGTGGCAGGGGGGATCCCAATGAGCAGTTCTTC. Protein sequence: CSVEGGRGDPNEQFF.

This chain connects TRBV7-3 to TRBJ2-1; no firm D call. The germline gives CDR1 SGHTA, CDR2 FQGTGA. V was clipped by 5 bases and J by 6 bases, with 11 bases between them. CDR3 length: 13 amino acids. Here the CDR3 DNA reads TGTGCCAGCAGCACGGCTGTAGGCAATGAGCAGTTCTTC. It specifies CASSTAVGNEQFF.

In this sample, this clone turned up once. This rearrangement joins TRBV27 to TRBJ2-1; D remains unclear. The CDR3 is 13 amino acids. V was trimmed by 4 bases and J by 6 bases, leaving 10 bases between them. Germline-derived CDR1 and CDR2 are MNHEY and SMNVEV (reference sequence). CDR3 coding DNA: TGTGCCAGCAGTTACTCCCCCATCAATGAGCAGTTCTTC. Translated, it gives CASSYSPINEQFF.

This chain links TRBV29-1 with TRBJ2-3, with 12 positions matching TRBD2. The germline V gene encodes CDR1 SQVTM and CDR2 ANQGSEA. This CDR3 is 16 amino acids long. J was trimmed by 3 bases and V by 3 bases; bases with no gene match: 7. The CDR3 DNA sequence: TGCAGCGTTGATCTAGGACTAGCGGGATGGACAGATACGCAGTATTTT. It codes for CSVDLGLAGWTDTQYF.

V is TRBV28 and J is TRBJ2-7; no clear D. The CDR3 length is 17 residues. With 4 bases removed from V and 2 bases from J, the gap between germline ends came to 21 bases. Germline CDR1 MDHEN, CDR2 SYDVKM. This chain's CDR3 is CASSSAETPRNPYEQYF. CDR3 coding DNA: TGTGCCAGCAGTTCTGCGGAGACACCGAGAAATCCCTACGAGCAGTACTTC.

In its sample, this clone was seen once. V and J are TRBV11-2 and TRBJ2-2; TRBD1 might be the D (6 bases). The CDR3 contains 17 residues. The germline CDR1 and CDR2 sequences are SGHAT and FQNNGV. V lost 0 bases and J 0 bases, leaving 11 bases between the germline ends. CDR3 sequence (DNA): TGTGCCAGCAGCTTAGAAGGCCAGGGGCCGAACACCGGGGAGCTGTTTTTT. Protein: CASSLEGQGPNTGELFF.

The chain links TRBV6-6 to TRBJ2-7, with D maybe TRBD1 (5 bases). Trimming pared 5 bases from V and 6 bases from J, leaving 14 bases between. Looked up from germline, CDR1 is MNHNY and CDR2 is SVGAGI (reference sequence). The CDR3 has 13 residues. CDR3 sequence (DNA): TGTGCCAGCAGTCCAGGGATCACGGGCGAGCAGTACTTC. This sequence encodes CASSPGITGEQYF.

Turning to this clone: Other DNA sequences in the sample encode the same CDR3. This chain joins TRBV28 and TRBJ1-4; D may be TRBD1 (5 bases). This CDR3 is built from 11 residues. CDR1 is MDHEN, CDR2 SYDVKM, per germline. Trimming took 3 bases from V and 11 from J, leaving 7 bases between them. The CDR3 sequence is CASSFGGKLFF. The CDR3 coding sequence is TGTGCCAGCAGTTTTGGGGGGAAACTGTTTTTT.

In DNA form, the CDR3 reads TGTGCCAGCAGCTTGGCCTGGACAGGCCCGGGGGACGAGCAGTACTTC. Its translation is CASSLAWTGPGDEQYF. The J gene is TRBJ2-7, the V gene TRBV5-6; D may be TRBD1 (7 bases). V lost 0 bases and J lost 5, with 18 bases in between. The germline V gene has CDR1 SGHDT and CDR2 YYEEEE. This CDR3 comprises 16 residues.